The TCR beta chain under discussion was sequenced for a study of blood T cells in healthy people across ages. The use of a sample-barcoded 5' primer and a J-beta primer mix characterized a second PCR of roughly 7 to 11 cycles. TCRdb used MiXCR to reprocess the 5' RACE reads, holding one entry per CDR3 protein. The sample records about 1.6 million distinct CDR3 sequences, almost 35% being singletons. This clonotype was recorded once. Its specificity is not known. The CDR3 covers 13 residues. Per the germline V gene, CDR1 is SSHAT and CDR2 is FNYEAQ (reference sequence). The germline V and J ends were trimmed by 8 bases and 5 bases, with 12 bases remaining between them. Study observations and caveats: A roughly linear age-dependent decrease characterized TCR beta diversity per million T cells.

The sequence came from a woman in her thirties in good health. This chain links TRBV7-7 with TRBJ2-2; D may be TRBD1 or TRBD2 (5 bases each). The sample taken for sequencing was blood. The CDR3 DNA reads TGTGCCAGCGGGGGATCGGATACCGGGGAGCTGTTTTTT. Translating it yields CASGGSDTGELFF.